The 28 T cell receptor beta chains below all came from one sample that was sequenced in a study of T cells after yellow fever vaccination. A single record per CDR3 protein comes from TCRdb applying MiXCR to the 5' RACE reads. This table holds about 500,000 distinct CDR3 sequences, roughly a sixth found once. This sample comprised PBMCs, obtained about 5 days after the first yellow fever vaccination. All receptors derive from a man between 18 and 29 years old who received the YFV17D yellow fever vaccine.

This clonotype was recorded once. CDR3 amino acids: CASSPHGIAGNEQFF. CDR3 DNA: TGCGCCAGCAGCCCCCACGGGATAGCGGGGAATGAGCAGTTCTTC. V and J are TRBV4-1 and TRBJ2-1; 8 bases map to TRBD2. With 4 bases clipped from V and 7 bases from J, the junction kept 9 bases outside the gene matches. There are 15 residues in the CDR3. Germline CDR1 MGHRA, CDR2 YSYEKL.

This clonotype showed up just a few times. The chain recombines TRBV24-1 with TRBJ2-3; D possibly corresponds to TRBD1 (6 bases). Germline V CDR1 and CDR2: KGHDR, SFDVKD. The CDR3 covers 15 residues. Trimming removed 3 bases at V and 0 bases at J, with 9 bases between. The CDR3 DNA reads TGTGCCACCAGTGATCTCGGACAGAGCACAGATACGCAGTATTTT. This translates into CATSDLGQSTDTQYF.

The chain employs TRBV7-9 and TRBJ2-5, with D perhaps matching TRBD1 or TRBD2 (5 bases each). V was clipped by 5 bases and J by 2 bases, with 18 bases between them. Germline lookup yields CDR1 SEHNR and CDR2 FQNEAQ (reference sequence). This CDR3 contains 16 residues. The CDR3 spells CASSRPKGTEQETQYF. The CDR3 DNA follows: TGTGCCAGCAGCCGACCAAAAGGGACGGAGCAAGAGACCCAGTACTTC.

For the CDR3, the DNA is TGCAGTGTCTCGGGACTAGCGGGGGGCACAGATACGCAGTATTTT. It translates to CSVSGLAGGTDTQYF. The genes are TRBV20-1 and TRBJ2-3, with TRBD2 identical over 14 bases. CDR1 is DFQATT and CDR2 is SNEGSKA in the germline V gene (reference sequence). The CDR3 extends over 15 amino acids. Losses at the gene ends were 7 bases for V and 1 base for J; bases not matched to a gene: 4.

The genes are TRBV5-6 and TRBJ2-1; TRBD2 aligns across 16 bases. The CDR3 extends over 17 amino acids. V lost 4 bases, J lost 1 base, and 2 bases stayed unmatched. CDR1 is SGHDT and CDR2 is YYEEEE in the germline V gene. CDR3 sequence reads: CASSGTSGGGSYNEQFF. CDR3 DNA sequence: TGTGCCAGCAGCGGGACTAGCGGGGGGGGGTCCTACAATGAGCAGTTCTTC.

V and J are TRBV6-1 and TRBJ2-1, with D tentatively TRBD2 (5 bases). This CDR3 region has 14 residues. Germline V CDR1 and CDR2: MNHNS, SASEGT. Trimming took off 6 bases at V and 10 bases at J, with 19 bases between the two ends. In nucleotides, the CDR3 is TGTGCCAGCAGCCGATCAAGGACTGGGTCGGAGCAGTTCTTC. Translation gives CASSRSRTGSEQFF.

The V and J genes are TRBV7-6 and TRBJ2-1; 7 bases fit TRBD2. V shed 3 bases, J shed 4 bases, and the junction held 6 bases outside the gene matches. The germline gives CDR1 SGHVS, CDR2 FNYEAQ. CDR3 length equals 15 residues. The CDR3 sequence: CASSFGLGRYNEQFF. The CDR3 DNA reads TGTGCCAGCAGCTTTGGACTAGGTCGGTACAATGAGCAGTTCTTC.

Note on this clonotype: Possible read error: a much larger clone is one base away. The rearrangement uses TRBV20-1 and TRBJ2-5; possible D gene TRBD1, 7 bases. The V gene lost 4 bases and the J gene lost 4 bases, with 16 bases spanning the gap. This CDR3 contains 14 residues. Per germline, CDR1 DFQATT and CDR2 SNEGSKA (reference sequence). Written as DNA, the CDR3 is TGCAGTGCTAACAGCAGGGGGGCCCGAGAGACCCAGTACTTC. Its protein is CSANSRGARETQYF.

The rearrangement joins TRBV27 to TRBJ1-2; TRBD1 aligns across 9 bases. Germline CDR1 reads MNHEY; CDR2 reads SMNVEV (reference sequence). The length of the CDR3 is 18 residues. V shed 2 bases, J shed 6 bases, and the junction held 16 bases outside the gene matches. This chain's CDR3 is CASSLIPPGQGENDGYTF. CDR3 sequence (DNA): TGTGCCAGCAGTTTAATCCCACCGGGACAGGGTGAAAATGATGGCTACACCTTC.

This chain joins TRBV3-1 and TRBJ2-7; D not certain. The CDR3 is 15 residues long. V lost 1 base, J lost 5 bases, and 15 bases lay in between. Germline V gene lookup returns CDR1 LGHDT and CDR2 YNNKEL (reference sequence). The CDR3 coding sequence is TGTGCCAGCAGCCAAGGATCAGGAAAGGGTAACGAGCAGTACTTC. Its protein product is CASSQGSGKGNEQYF.

This rearrangement joins TRBV20-1 to TRBJ1-1; the D is unclear. Trimming pared 6 bases from V and 1 base from J, leaving 12 bases between. Germline values: CDR1 DFQATT, CDR2 SNEGSKA (reference sequence). The CDR3 contains 13 residues. In nucleotides, the CDR3 is TGCAGTGCCCCAGGCATAACGAACACTGAAGCTTTCTTT. Its translation: CSAPGITNTEAFF.

The genes are TRBV7-2 and TRBJ2-2, with a tentative D call TRBD1 (5 bases). Per germline, CDR1 SGHTA and CDR2 FQGNSA. The CDR3 consists of 13 residues. V lost 10 bases and J lost 5, with 14 bases in between. CDR3 sequence: CATAVRETGELFF. The DNA for the CDR3 is TGTGCCACCGCCGTCAGGGAAACCGGGGAGCTGTTTTTT.

The genes are TRBV7-2 and TRBJ1-6; D is possibly TRBD1 (5 bases). This CDR3 comprises 15 residues. The V end lost 1 base, the J end lost 9 bases, and 13 bases lay between the germline ends. Germline CDR1 SGHTA, CDR2 FQGNSA. CDR3 amino acids: CASSLGPGSGSPLHF. The CDR3 nucleotides are TGTGCCAGCAGCTTAGGGCCAGGGTCGGGTTCACCCCTCCACTTT. Drawing the rest from reference TRBV7-2 and TRBJ1-6, the complete variable domain is GAGVSQSPSNKVTEKGKDVELRCDPISGHTALYWYRQSLGQGLEFLIYFQGNSAPDKSGLPSDRFSAERTGGSVSTLTIQRTQQEDSAVYLCASSLGPGSGSPLHFGNGTRLTVT.

The chain recombines TRBV10-3 with TRBJ2-2; 9 bases are a match to TRBD1. This CDR3 is 15 amino acids long. V dropped 10 bases and J dropped 3; count of bases not matched to a gene: 9. The germline V gene has CDR1 ENHRY and CDR2 SYGVKD. CDR3 loop: CASGKDRGDTGELFF. The CDR3 DNA reads as TGTGCCAGCGGCAAGGACAGGGGAGACACCGGGGAGCTGTTTTTT.

V usage is TRBV27 and J usage is TRBJ1-6, with 8 bases lining up with TRBD1. CDR3 length: 17 amino acids. Germline V gene data show CDR1 as MNHEY and CDR2 as SMNVEV (reference sequence). V lost 0 bases, J lost 9 bases, and 10 bases stayed unmatched. The CDR3 spells CASSLSLLDRGVSPLHF. The CDR3 DNA reads TGTGCCAGCAGTTTATCTCTCCTCGACAGGGGCGTTTCACCCCTCCACTTT.

The chain is built from TRBV4-3 and TRBJ1-4, with D tentatively TRBD1 (6 bases). The V gene's germline CDR1 is LGHNA and CDR2 YSLEER. Trimming took off 1 base at V and 6 bases at J, with 12 bases between the two ends. This CDR3 has 15 amino acids. CDR3 amino acids: CASSQAGAGYEKLFF. The CDR3 DNA follows: TGCGCCAGCAGCCAAGCGGGGGCAGGGTATGAAAAACTGTTTTTT.

In this sample, this clonotype turned up a few times. The genes are TRBV7-8 and TRBJ2-2; tentative D call: TRBD2 (5 bases). Germline V gene sequence: CDR1 SGHVS, CDR2 FQNEAQ. The CDR3 contains 14 residues. V shed 6 bases and J shed 4 bases, with 12 bases lying between them. Written as DNA, the CDR3 is TGTGCCAGCAGGAGATCTAGCACCACCGGGGAGCTGTTTTTT. Its protein is CASRRSSTTGELFF.

A single count supports this clonotype. The chain recombines TRBV5-1 with TRBJ2-1; D could derive from TRBD1 or TRBD2 (5 bases each). CDR3 size: 16 residues. CDR1 is SGHRS and CDR2 is YFSETQ in the germline V gene. V lost 4 bases and J 2 bases, leaving 16 bases between the germline ends. The CDR3 region has the DNA TGCGCCAGCAGCGAGGCCGGGGCGAAACCCTACAATGAGCAGTTCTTC. Translated: CASSEAGAKPYNEQFF.

The J gene is TRBJ2-2, the V gene TRBV4-3; D is perhaps TRBD1 (6 bases). Germline loops: CDR1 LGHNA, CDR2 YSLEER. The CDR3 length is 19 residues. V lost 1 base to trimming and J lost 5 bases, with 23 bases between them. CDR3 nucleotide sequence: TGCGCCAGCAGCCAAGTAGGCCGGACAGCGACAGTCAGAACCGGGGAGCTGTTTTTT. It codes for CASSQVGRTATVRTGELFF.

The chain has TRBV29-1 and TRBJ2-3; D gene ambiguous. CDR1 is SQVTM, CDR2 ANQGSEA, per germline. V dropped 0 bases and J dropped 1 base, with 8 bases sitting between them. The CDR3 runs to 14 residues. As DNA, the CDR3 is TGCAGCGTTGAAGATCACGTTGGCACAGATACGCAGTATTTT. This sequence encodes CSVEDHVGTDTQYF.

The rearrangement links TRBV28 to TRBJ1-6; D is unresolved. Germline V gene sequence: CDR1 MDHEN, CDR2 SYDVKM. Trimming cost V 5 bases and J 13 bases, with 3 bases left between them. CDR3 size: 9 residues. This CDR3 reads CASSPPLHF. The CDR3 DNA follows: TGTGCCAGCAGTCCGCCCCTCCACTTT.

This clonotype showed up just once. The rearrangement links TRBV6-1 to TRBJ1-4, with 9 positions matching TRBD1. Germline V gives CDR1 MNHNS, CDR2 SASEGT. Losses at the gene ends were 3 bases for V and 8 bases for J; bases not matched to a gene: 7. This CDR3 spans 15 amino acids. The CDR3 coding sequence is TGTGCCAGCAGTGATCGTGACAGGGGGAAGGAAAAACTGTTTTTT. It codes for CASSDRDRGKEKLFF.

The V gene is TRBV11-2, the J gene TRBJ2-3; 11 positions agree with TRBD2. The CDR3 consists of 21 residues. Germline V lookup: CDR1 SGHAT, CDR2 FQNNGV. Trimming removed 1 base from V and 0 bases from J; junction bases left unmatched: 15. This CDR3 is CASSLGLRMLAGGTSTDTQYF. Written as DNA, the CDR3 is TGTGCCAGCAGCTTAGGGTTGCGGATGCTAGCGGGGGGAACTAGCACAGATACGCAGTATTTT.

This clonotype occurred many times. The rearrangement joins TRBV11-2 to TRBJ2-1, with a tentative D call TRBD1 (8 bases). V lost 5 bases and J lost 0, with 14 bases in between. The germline CDR1 and CDR2 sequences are SGHAT and FQNNGV. The CDR3 consists of 16 residues. The CDR3 DNA is TGTGCCAGCAGCCACAGGGGGGGAGTCTCCTACAATGAGCAGTTCTTC. Translated, it gives CASSHRGGVSYNEQFF. Full variable domain (missing parts from reference TRBV11-2 and TRBJ2-1): EAGVAQSPRYKIIEKRQSVAFWCNPISGHATLYWYQQILGQGPKLLIQFQNNGVVDDSQLPKDRFSAERLKGVDSTLKIQPAKLEDSAVYLCASSHRGGVSYNEQFFGPGTRLTVL.

The chain has TRBV18 and TRBJ2-4; 8 bases match TRBD1. This CDR3 is 14 amino acids long. V shed 1 base and J 5 bases; nucleotides not matched to a gene: 1. The germline CDR1 and CDR2 sequences are KGHSH and LQKENI. The CDR3 region is CASSPLTGENIQYF. CDR3 nucleotides: TGTGCCAGCTCACCACTGACAGGGGAAAACATTCAGTACTTC.

The genes are TRBV11-2 and TRBJ2-5; perhaps D is TRBD1 or TRBD2 (5 bases each). This CDR3 comprises 15 residues. Trimming left V 5 bases short and J 7 bases short, with 20 bases between. CDR1 and CDR2 (germline): SGHAT, FQNNGV. DNA of the CDR3: TGTGCCAGCAGCCTCGGGAAGGCGCAGGGTCGGACCCAGTACTTC. This encodes CASSLGKAQGRTQYF.

The V and J genes are TRBV6-1 and TRBJ1-2; 7 bases fit TRBD1. The CDR3 is 13 residues long. Trimming removed 3 bases from V and 4 bases from J; junction bases left unmatched: 2. In germline, CDR1 is MNHNS, CDR2 SASEGT. The CDR3, as DNA: TGTGCCAGCAGTGAGACAGGGCCCTATGGCTACACCTTC. It yields the protein CASSETGPYGYTF.

This chain joins TRBV7-2 and TRBJ1-6, with D possibly matching TRBD1 (5 bases). This CDR3 has 14 amino acids. The germline V gene has CDR1 SGHTA and CDR2 FQGNSA. V lost 5 bases and J 2 bases, leaving 7 bases between the germline ends. The CDR3 DNA follows: TGTGCCAGCAGCCAACAGGCCTATAATTCACCCCTCCACTTT. Translating it yields CASSQQAYNSPLHF.